This T cell receptor (beta chain) was found in a study of cytomegalovirus exposure and HLA in healthy donors. Findings and limits, study-wide: After further analysis at a later stage, roughly 16,000 TCR beta sequences were associated with HLA alleles at 0.05 false discovery rate. The study found most TCR sequences rare, yet found some public TCRs in many donors. Reportedly, fewer N-insertions than the approximately 610-donor mean appeared in an Asian-associated ancestry cluster in a later analysis.

Notes on this clone: The antigen is undetermined.

Germline assignment: CDR1 SQVTM and CDR2 ANQGSEA. The CDR3 sequence is 12 residues long. V was clipped by 3 bases and J by 9 bases; unmatched bases: 3. With 60 Vbeta and 13 Jbeta primers, the PCR was carried out. Libraries were prepared by immunoSEQ multiplex PCR; TCRdb keeps only in-frame clonotypes and omits some of them. The sample has tens of thousands of clones; over 70% are singletons. Input material: PBMCs. The V call is TRBV29-1, the J call TRBJ2-1; 9 bases are a match to TRBD1. The origin of this receptor is a girl aged 2-10 years in good health and CMV-seropositive. The chain's CDR3 is CSVDGTGFEQFF. The CDR3 coding sequence is TGCAGCGTTGACGGGACAGGGTTTGAGCAGTTCTTC.